The 16 T cell receptor beta chains given below trace back to one sample, sequenced in a study of blood T cell repertoires in COVID-19. Using immunoSEQ multiplex PCR, the repertoire was profiled, and TCRdb retains in-frame clones only, with some absent. The table lists under 400,000 clones, almost 90% of them singletons. Material: peripheral blood. The receptors here all came from a woman aged 25 to 39 with COVID-19, enrolled during active disease.

Concerning this clone: The sample holds other DNA sequences that translate to the same CDR3. The chain combines TRBV5-1 with TRBJ1-1; 9 bases are shared with TRBD1. J was trimmed by 4 bases and V by 3 bases; bases with no gene match: 4. The CDR3 has 14 residues. Germline CDR1 and CDR2: SGHRS and YFSETQ. The CDR3 is CASSWGQGGTEAFF. CDR3 DNA sequence: TGCGCCAGCAGCTGGGGACAGGGCGGCACTGAAGCTTTCTTT.

The CDR3, as DNA: TGTGCCAGCAGAGATACTAGCGGCCCAGATACGCAGTATTTT. Translation gives CASRDTSGPDTQYF. The chain links TRBV6-6 to TRBJ2-3; 8 bases agree with TRBD2. This CDR3 has 14 residues. The V gene end was trimmed by 6 bases and the J gene end by 4 bases; junction bases not matched to a gene: 6. Germline assignment: CDR1 MNHNY and CDR2 SVGAGI (reference sequence).

The chain has TRBV29-1 and TRBJ1-2; no clear D gene. CDR1 and CDR2 (germline): SQVTM, ANQGSEA. V lost 3 bases and J 2 bases, leaving 7 bases between the germline ends. The CDR3 has 12 residues. The CDR3 DNA reads TGCAGCGTTGAGCCCGGGAACTATGGCTACACCTTC. Translation gives CSVEPGNYGYTF.

This sequence joins TRBV24-1 and TRBJ2-1; D is possibly TRBD2 (5 bases). CDR3 length equals 15 residues. Trimming shortened V by 2 bases and J by 8 bases, and 15 bases separated the two germline ends. CDR1 is KGHDR, CDR2 SFDVKD, per germline. CDR3 sequence reads: CATSDSITSSDEQFF. CDR3 sequence (DNA): TGTGCCACCAGTGATTCAATCACTAGTTCGGATGAGCAGTTCTTC.

J is TRBJ1-1 and V is TRBV7-2; D remains unclear. Trimming took 1 base from V and 8 from J, leaving 17 bases between them. This CDR3 spans 15 amino acids. Germline CDR1 SGHTA, CDR2 FQGNSA. The CDR3 reads CASSLGTGREEEAFF. In nucleotides, the CDR3 is TGTGCCAGCAGCTTAGGAACGGGCCGGGAAGAGGAAGCTTTCTTT.

The chain is built from TRBV19 and TRBJ1-2; tentative D call: TRBD1 (5 bases). The V end was cut by 5 bases, the J end by 1 base, with 11 bases between. The CDR3 is 14 amino acids. Germline loops: CDR1 LNHDA, CDR2 SQIVND (reference sequence). The CDR3: CASSADIFNYGYTF. DNA of the CDR3: TGTGCCAGTAGTGCGGACATATTTAACTATGGCTACACCTTC. Complete variable domain (other parts from reference TRBV19 and TRBJ1-2): DGGITQSPKYLFRKEGQNVTLSCEQNLNHDAMYWYRQDPGQGLRLIYYSQIVNDFQKGDIAEGYSVSREKKESFPLTVTSAQKNPTAFYLCASSADIFNYGYTFGSGTRLTVV.

The chain links TRBV6-7 to TRBJ2-1, with D tentatively TRBD2 (7 bases). TRBV6-7 is marked as an open reading frame, function uncertain. This CDR3 is 10 amino acids long. This chain's CDR3 is CGGGLGEQFF. For the CDR3, the DNA is TGTGGGGGGGGCTTAGGTGAGCAGTTCTTC.

The chain is built from TRBV5-1 and TRBJ1-4; D not resolved. V was clipped by 1 base and J by 5 bases, with 12 bases between them. This CDR3 comprises 15 residues. Germline lookup yields CDR1 SGHRS and CDR2 YFSETQ. The CDR3 is CASSLQAVGNEKLFF. The CDR3 nucleotides are TGCGCCAGCAGCTTGCAAGCGGTTGGAAATGAAAAACTGTTTTTT.

The rearrangement joins TRBV13 to TRBJ1-1, with 10 positions matching TRBD1. Per the germline V gene, CDR1 is PRHDT and CDR2 is FYEKMQ (reference sequence). Trimming cost V 5 bases and J 0 bases; bases outside gene matches: 6. The CDR3 runs 16 residues. The CDR3 bases are TGTGCCAGCAGCATAGACAGGGGGCGATTGAACACTGAAGCTTTCTTT. Translation: CASSIDRGRLNTEAFF.

This clone came up once. V and J are TRBV9 and TRBJ2-1; D is possibly TRBD2 (5 bases). The CDR3 extends over 15 amino acids. V was cut by 4 bases and J by 3 bases, with 14 bases left in between. CDR1 and CDR2 from the germline V gene are SGDLS and YYNGEE. Here the CDR3 DNA reads TGTGCCAGCAGCCCCCCCGGACTGTACTACAATGAGCAGTTCTTC. This codes for CASSPPGLYYNEQFF.

This chain connects TRBV14 to TRBJ2-2, with 8 nucleotides matching TRBD1. Per germline, CDR1 SGHDN and CDR2 FVKESK. The CDR3 has 15 amino acids. Germline trimming cut 4 bases from V and 7 bases from J; bases unmatched to any gene: 8. The CDR3: CASSPWTGMIGELFF. The CDR3 nucleotides read TGTGCCAGCAGCCCATGGACAGGGATGATCGGGGAGCTGTTTTTT.

The chain combines TRBV7-2 with TRBJ2-1; 8 nucleotides agree with TRBD2. V shed 2 bases and J 1 base; nucleotides not matched to a gene: 4. Germline V gene lookup returns CDR1 SGHTA and CDR2 FQGNSA. The CDR3 extends over 16 amino acids. This CDR3 is CASSLTSGGSYNEQFF. CDR3 sequence (DNA): TGTGCCAGCAGCTTAACCAGCGGGGGTTCCTACAATGAGCAGTTCTTC.

CDR3 sequence (DNA): TGTGCCAGCAGCAATAGGAGGTGGGCCTTCAATGAGCAGTTCTTC. It encodes CASSNRRWAFNEQFF. This chain uses TRBV21-1 with TRBJ2-1; the D call TRBD2 from the table was never checked on the DNA. TRBV21-1 is a pseudogene. The CDR3 totals 15 residues.

This clone appeared a single time. The chain is built from TRBV19 and TRBJ2-7, with TRBD2 as a possible D gene (6 bases). CDR3 length equals 13 residues. CDR1 is LNHDA, CDR2 SQIVND, per germline (reference sequence). The V gene lost 3 bases and the J gene lost 0 bases, with 6 bases spanning the gap. The CDR3 protein is CASSIGSSYEQYF. CDR3 DNA: TGTGCCAGTAGTATCGGGAGCTCCTACGAGCAGTACTTC.

The chain employs TRBV27 and TRBJ1-1; 10 bases are a match to TRBD1. The CDR3 contains 15 residues. After removal of 4 bases from V and 4 bases from J, the junction contained 6 bases not matched to a gene. Germline V CDR1 and CDR2: MNHEY, SMNVEV (reference sequence). This CDR3 is CASSSVTGGSTEAFF. CDR3 bases: TGTGCCAGCAGTTCAGTGACAGGGGGCTCCACTGAAGCTTTCTTT.

V usage is TRBV19 and J usage is TRBJ1-1; D gene ambiguous. The V gene lost 7 bases and the J gene lost 6 bases, with 21 bases spanning the gap. The CDR3 spans 15 residues. The germline CDR1 and CDR2 sequences are LNHDA and SQIVND (reference sequence). The CDR3 nucleotides are TGTGCCAGTATAACGGGGATGGGAGGTAGAGCTGAAGCTTTCTTT. Protein product: CASITGMGGRAEAFF. The variable domain in full, completed from reference TRBV19 and TRBJ1-1, reads DGGITQSPKYLFRKEGQNVTLSCEQNLNHDAMYWYRQDPGQGLRLIYYSQIVNDFQKGDIAEGYSVSREKKESFPLTVTSAQKNPTAFYLCASITGMGGRAEAFFGQGTRLTVV.